This note documents a single TCR beta chain sequence. The V gene's germline CDR1 is KGHSH and CDR2 LQKENI. V lost 3 bases, J lost 6 bases, and 5 bases lay in between. There are 11 residues in the CDR3. This record comes from a study of blood T cell repertoires in COVID-19. In the study overall: Researchers got acute and convalescent COVID-19 samples from the United States, Italy and Spain. In each case, the material was cDNA or gDNA derived from T cells, B-cell-depleted T cells, or PBMCs.

How the authors handled the data: The assay estimated nucleated cells by amplifying reference gene primers. The method was immunoSEQ multiplex PCR; TCRdb's version includes in-frame clones alone and lacks a portion of them. From that table come the V and J calls and clone size; the DNA was used to work out D and trimming. The table has more than 75,000 clones, about 88% seen once; the top ten hold 0.95% to 1.5%. The sample consisted of peripheral blood. This TCR came from an elderly man with active or convalescent COVID-19. The gene calls are TRBV18 and TRBJ1-2, with no clear D. The CDR3 coding sequence is TGTGCCAGCTCACCGGGAGATGGCTACACCTTC. This gives the protein CASSPGDGYTF.